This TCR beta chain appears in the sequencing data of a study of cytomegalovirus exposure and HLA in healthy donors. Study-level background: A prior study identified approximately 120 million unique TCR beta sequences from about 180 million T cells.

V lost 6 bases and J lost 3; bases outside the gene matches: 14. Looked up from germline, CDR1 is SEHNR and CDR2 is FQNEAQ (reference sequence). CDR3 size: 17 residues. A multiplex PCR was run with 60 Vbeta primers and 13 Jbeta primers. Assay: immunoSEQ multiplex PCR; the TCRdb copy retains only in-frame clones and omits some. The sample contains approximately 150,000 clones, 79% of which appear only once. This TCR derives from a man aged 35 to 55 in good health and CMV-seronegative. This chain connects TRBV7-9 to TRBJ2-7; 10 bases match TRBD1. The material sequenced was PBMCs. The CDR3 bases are TGTGCCAGCAGACCCTCACGCGCCGGGACAGGGGACTACGAGCAGTACTTC. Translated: CASRPSRAGTGDYEQYF.